This T cell receptor beta chain was identified during a study of neurological immune-mediated disorders. A single run covered 15-18 subjects with over 180 million TCR-beta sequences. TCRdb ran MiXCR on the 5' RACE reads and lists one entry per CDR3 protein. The data contain 25,000 to 35,000 distinct CDR3 sequences, roughly 1.6% of them singletons. CDR3 length: 13 residues. The germline CDR1 and CDR2 sequences are DFQATT and SNEGSKA (reference sequence). Losses at the gene ends were 5 bases for V and 2 bases for J; bases not matched to a gene: 0. This clonotype has at least ten counts. The chain couples TRBV20-1 to TRBJ1-2; 12 nucleotides agree with TRBD1. The sequence derives from a woman aged 25-40 years with multiple sclerosis. The sequenced material came from PBMCs. The CDR3 spells CSAGTGGNYGYTF. The CDR3, as DNA: TGCAGTGCTGGGACAGGGGGCAACTATGGCTACACCTTC.